This T cell receptor (beta chain) is from a study of blood T cell repertoires in COVID-19. Across the whole study: Sites across the United States, Italy and Spain contributed samples from acute and convalescent COVID-19. PBMCs, B-cell-depleted T cells, or T cells were the source of the cDNA or gDNA that made up the material.

Original handling: Estimates of nucleated cell counts were drawn from the amplification of reference gene primers. Produced via immunoSEQ multiplex PCR; TCRdb's table is partial and in-frame only. V and J calls and clone size follow that table, whereas D and trimming were derived from the DNA. The sample includes some 350,000 clones, around 87% seen only once; the top ten take roughly 3.1%. The CDR3 is 17 residues long. Germline values: CDR1 SGHRS, CDR2 YFSETQ. Losses at the gene ends were 4 bases for V and 2 bases for J; bases not matched to a gene: 13. The sequenced sample consisted of peripheral blood. This sequence was found in a human donor in a cohort sampled during active COVID-19. The chain carries TRBV5-1 and TRBJ1-2; 8 bases align to TRBD1. This CDR3 reads CASSPSPTTGENYGYTF. CDR3 bases: TGCGCCAGCAGCCCGAGCCCCACGACAGGGGAGAACTATGGCTACACCTTC.